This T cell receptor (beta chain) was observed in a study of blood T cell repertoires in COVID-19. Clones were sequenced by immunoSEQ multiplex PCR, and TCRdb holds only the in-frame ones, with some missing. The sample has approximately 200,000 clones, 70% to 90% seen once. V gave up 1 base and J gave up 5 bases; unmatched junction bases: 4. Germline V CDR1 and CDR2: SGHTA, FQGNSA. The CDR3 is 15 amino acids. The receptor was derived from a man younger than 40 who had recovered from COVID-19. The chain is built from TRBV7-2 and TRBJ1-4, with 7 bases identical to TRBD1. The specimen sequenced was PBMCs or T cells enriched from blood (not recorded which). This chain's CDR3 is CASSLVGGANEKLFF. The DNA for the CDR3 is TGTGCCAGCAGCTTAGTAGGGGGCGCCAATGAAAAACTGTTTTTT.